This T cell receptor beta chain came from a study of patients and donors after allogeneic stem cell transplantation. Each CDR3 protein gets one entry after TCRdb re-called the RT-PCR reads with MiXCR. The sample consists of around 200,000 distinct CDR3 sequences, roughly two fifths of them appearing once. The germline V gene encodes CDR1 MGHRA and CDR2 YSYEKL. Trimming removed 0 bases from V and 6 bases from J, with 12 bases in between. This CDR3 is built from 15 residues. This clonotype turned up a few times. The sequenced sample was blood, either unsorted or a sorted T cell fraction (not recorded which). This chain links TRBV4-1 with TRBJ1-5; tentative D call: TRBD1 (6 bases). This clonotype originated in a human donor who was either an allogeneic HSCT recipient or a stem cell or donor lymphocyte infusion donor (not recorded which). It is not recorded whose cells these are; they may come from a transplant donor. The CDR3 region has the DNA TGCGCCAGCAGCCAAGATACAGGGCGAAGTCAGCCCCAGCATTTT. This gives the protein CASSQDTGRSQPQHF.